This is a list of T cell receptor beta chains from one sample in a study of blood T cell repertoires in COVID-19. This table comes from immunoSEQ multiplex PCR, and its TCRdb copy is limited to in-frame clones, with some not included. The table has about 87,000 clones, around 83% seen once; the top ten hold approximately 2%. Sequenced material: peripheral blood. The receptors here all came from a woman aged 70-85 years with acute or convalescent COVID-19. CDR3s include the opening cysteine and the closing phenylalanine or tryptophan. A D gene is named only where the DNA matches it firmly. Rows give clone size only sometimes, using once, few, many, or a class for an expanded clone.

CDR3 protein: CASSNRGGYTF
CDR3 DNA: TGTGCCAGTAGTAACAGGGGTGGCTACACCTTC
V gene: TRBV19
clone size: .
D gene: TRBD1
J gene: TRBJ1-2

CDR3 protein: CASFAPHSGNTIYF
CDR3 DNA: TGTGCCAGCTTCGCCCCACACTCTGGAAACACCATATATTTT
V gene: TRBV28
clone size: .
D gene: .
J gene: TRBJ1-3

CDR3 protein: CASRDSGNSGNTIYF
CDR3 DNA: TGTGCCAGCAGAGACTCCGGGAACTCTGGAAACACCATATATTTT
V gene: TRBV6-5
clone size: .
D gene: .
J gene: TRBJ1-3

CDR3 protein: CSVRDRDYGYTF
CDR3 DNA: TGCAGCGTAAGGGACAGGGACTATGGCTACACCTTC
V gene: TRBV29-1
clone size: .
D gene: TRBD1
J gene: TRBJ1-2

CDR3 protein: CSEWTGINGYTF
CDR3 DNA: TGCAGCGAGTGGACAGGGATAAATGGCTACACCTTC
V gene: TRBV29-1
clone size: .
D gene: TRBD1
J gene: TRBJ1-2

CDR3 protein: CASSQPRDEANYGYTF
CDR3 DNA: TGCGCCAGCAGCCAACCCAGAGATGAGGCTAACTATGGCTACACCTTC
V gene: TRBV4-1
clone size: few
D gene: .
J gene: TRBJ1-2

CDR3 protein: CASSPGGGSTDTQYF
CDR3 DNA: TGTGCCAGCAGCCCCGGGGGGGGCAGCACAGATACGCAGTATTTT
V gene: TRBV11-3
clone size: .
D gene: TRBD2
J gene: TRBJ2-3

CDR3 protein: CASSPTAGADDTQYF
CDR3 DNA: TGTGCCAGCAGCCCCACGGCGGGGGCCGATGATACGCAGTATTTT
V gene: TRBV7-3
clone size: .
D gene: .
J gene: TRBJ2-3

CDR3 protein: CASSSDGIYGYTF
CDR3 DNA: TGTGCCAGCAGCTCGGACGGGATATATGGCTACACCTTC
V gene: TRBV7-8
clone size: .
D gene: .
J gene: TRBJ1-2

CDR3 protein: CATSRERQGAWGYTF
CDR3 DNA: TGTGCCACCAGCAGGGAAAGACAGGGGGCGTGGGGCTACACCTTC
V gene: TRBV15
clone size: .
D gene: TRBD1
J gene: TRBJ1-2